This T cell receptor (beta chain) was recovered during a study of blood T cell repertoires in COVID-19. The CDR3 runs to 11 residues. Germline lookup yields CDR1 MDHEN and CDR2 SYDVKM. Between the trimmed V and J ends, which lost 10 bases and 5 bases, there was a span of 11 bases. Study processing details: How many nucleated cells were present was estimated from reference gene primer amplification. Sequencing used immunoSEQ multiplex PCR; TCRdb keeps in-frame clones, though not all of them. V and J calls and clone size are as listed in that table; D and trimming were resolved from the DNA. Altogether more than 150,000 clones are present, approximately 80% being singletons, with the ten largest covering around 12%. This clone appeared a few times.

The chain is built from TRBV28 and TRBJ1-1; D uncertain. The source material was peripheral blood. The receptor's source is a woman of 80 years or more with COVID-19, enrolled during active disease. As DNA, the CDR3 is TGTGCCACCTACAGAGGGACTGAAGCTTTCTTT. Amino acid sequence: CATYRGTEAFF.